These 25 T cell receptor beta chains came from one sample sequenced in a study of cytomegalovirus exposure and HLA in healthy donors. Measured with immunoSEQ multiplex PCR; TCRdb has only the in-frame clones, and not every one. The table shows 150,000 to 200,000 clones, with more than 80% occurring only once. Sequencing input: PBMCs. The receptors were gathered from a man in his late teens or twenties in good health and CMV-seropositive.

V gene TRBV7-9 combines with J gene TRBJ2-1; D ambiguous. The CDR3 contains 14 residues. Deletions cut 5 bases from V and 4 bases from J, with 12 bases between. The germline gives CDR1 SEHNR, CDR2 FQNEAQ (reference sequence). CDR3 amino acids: CASSHSSPYNEQFF. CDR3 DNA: TGTGCCAGCAGCCATAGTAGCCCTTACAATGAGCAGTTCTTC.

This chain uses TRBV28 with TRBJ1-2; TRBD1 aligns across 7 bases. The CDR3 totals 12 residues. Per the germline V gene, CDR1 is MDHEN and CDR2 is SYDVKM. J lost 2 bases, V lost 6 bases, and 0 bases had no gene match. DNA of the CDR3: TGTGCCAGCAGGGACAGGAACTATGGCTACACCTTC. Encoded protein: CASRDRNYGYTF.

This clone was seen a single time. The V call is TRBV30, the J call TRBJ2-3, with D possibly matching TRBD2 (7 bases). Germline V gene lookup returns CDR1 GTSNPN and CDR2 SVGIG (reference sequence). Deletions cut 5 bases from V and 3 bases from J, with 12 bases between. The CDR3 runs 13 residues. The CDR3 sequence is CAWERGGTDTQYF. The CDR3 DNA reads TGTGCCTGGGAGAGGGGGGGAACAGATACGCAGTATTTT. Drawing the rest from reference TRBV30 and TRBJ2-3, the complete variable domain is SQTIHQWPATLVQPVGSPLSLECTVEGTSNPNLYWYRQAAGRGLQLLFYSVGIGQISSEVPQNLSASRPQDRQFILSSKKLLLSDSGFYLCAWERGGTDTQYFGPGTRLTVL.

The CDR3 bases are TGTGCCATCAGTGAGACAGGGGTCAGCACAGATACGCAGTATTTT. Protein product: CAISETGVSTDTQYF. This sequence joins TRBV10-3 and TRBJ2-3; TRBD1 matches at 7 bases. The CDR3 has 15 residues. V was clipped by 2 bases and J by 0 bases; unmatched bases: 2. From germline, CDR1 is ENHRY and CDR2 SYGVKD.

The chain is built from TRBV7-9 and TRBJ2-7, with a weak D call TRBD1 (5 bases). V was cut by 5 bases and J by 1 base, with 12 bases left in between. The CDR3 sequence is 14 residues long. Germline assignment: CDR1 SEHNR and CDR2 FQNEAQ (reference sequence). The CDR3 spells CASSPETASYEQYF. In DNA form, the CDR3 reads TGTGCCAGCAGCCCAGAGACAGCTTCCTACGAGCAGTACTTC.

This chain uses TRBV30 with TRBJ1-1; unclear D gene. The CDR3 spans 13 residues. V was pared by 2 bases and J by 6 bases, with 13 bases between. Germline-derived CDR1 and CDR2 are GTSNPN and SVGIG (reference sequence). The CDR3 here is CAWSRRLGAEAFF. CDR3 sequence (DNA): TGTGCCTGGAGTCGGAGGCTAGGCGCTGAAGCTTTCTTT.

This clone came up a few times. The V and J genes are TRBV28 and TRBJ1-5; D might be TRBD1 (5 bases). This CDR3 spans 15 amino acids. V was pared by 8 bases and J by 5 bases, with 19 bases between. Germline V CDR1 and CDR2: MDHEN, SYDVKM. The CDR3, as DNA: TGTGCCAGCTACAAAGGAGGGGCGCGGGATCAGCCCCAGCATTTT. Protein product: CASYKGGARDQPQHF. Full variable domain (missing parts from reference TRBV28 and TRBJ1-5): DVKVTQSSRYLVKRTGEKVFLECVQDMDHENMFWYRQDPGLGLRLIYFSYDVKMKEKGDIPEGYSVSREKKERFSLILESASTNQTSMYLCASYKGGARDQPQHFGDGTRLSIL.

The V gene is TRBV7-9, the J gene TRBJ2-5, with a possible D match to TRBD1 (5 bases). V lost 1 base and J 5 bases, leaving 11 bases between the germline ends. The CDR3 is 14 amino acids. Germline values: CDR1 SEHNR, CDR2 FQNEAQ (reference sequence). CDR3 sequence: CASSLDWGPETQYF. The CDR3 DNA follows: TGTGCCAGCAGCTTAGATTGGGGCCCCGAGACCCAGTACTTC.

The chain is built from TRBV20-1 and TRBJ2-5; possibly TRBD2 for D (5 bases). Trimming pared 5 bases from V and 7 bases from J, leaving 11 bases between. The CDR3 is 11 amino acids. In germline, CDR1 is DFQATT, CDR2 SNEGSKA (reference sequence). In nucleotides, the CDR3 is TGCAGTGCTGCCCTTGGAGGGACCCAGTACTTC. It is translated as CSAALGGTQYF.

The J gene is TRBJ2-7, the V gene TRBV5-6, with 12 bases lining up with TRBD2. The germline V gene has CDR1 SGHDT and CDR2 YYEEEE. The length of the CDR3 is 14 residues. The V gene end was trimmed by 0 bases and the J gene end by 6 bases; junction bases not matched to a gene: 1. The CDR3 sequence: CASSLGLAGVEQYF. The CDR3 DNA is TGTGCCAGCAGCTTGGGACTAGCGGGAGTCGAGCAGTACTTC.

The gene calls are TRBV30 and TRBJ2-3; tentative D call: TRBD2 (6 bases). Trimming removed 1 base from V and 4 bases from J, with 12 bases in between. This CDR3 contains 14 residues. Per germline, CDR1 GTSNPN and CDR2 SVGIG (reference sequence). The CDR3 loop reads CAWSGGGPPDTQYF. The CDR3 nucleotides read TGTGCCTGGAGTGGGGGAGGCCCCCCAGATACGCAGTATTTT.

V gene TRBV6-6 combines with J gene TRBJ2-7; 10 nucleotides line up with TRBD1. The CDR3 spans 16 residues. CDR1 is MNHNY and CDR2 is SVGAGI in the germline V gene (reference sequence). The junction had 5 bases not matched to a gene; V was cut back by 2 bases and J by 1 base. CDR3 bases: TGTGCCAGCAGTTACGGCCCGGGACAGGGGTCCTACGAGCAGTACTTC. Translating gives CASSYGPGQGSYEQYF.

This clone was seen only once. The DNA for the CDR3 is TGTGCCAGCAGCGCAGGACAGTATGGCTACACCTTC. Its protein is CASSAGQYGYTF. V usage is TRBV9 and J usage is TRBJ1-2; possible D gene TRBD1, 6 bases. The germline gives CDR1 SGDLS, CDR2 YYNGEE. Trimming left V 3 bases short and J 5 bases short, with 8 bases between. This CDR3 comprises 12 residues.

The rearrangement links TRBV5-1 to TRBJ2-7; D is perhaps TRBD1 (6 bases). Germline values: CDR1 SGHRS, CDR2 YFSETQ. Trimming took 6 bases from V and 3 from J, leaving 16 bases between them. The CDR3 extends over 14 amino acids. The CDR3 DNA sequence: TGCGCCAGCACCCTGACAGGCGGTTTCTACGAGCAGTACTTC. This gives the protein CASTLTGGFYEQYF. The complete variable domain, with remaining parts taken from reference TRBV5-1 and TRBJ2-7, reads KAGVTQTPRYLIKTRGQQVTLSCSPISGHRSVSWYQQTPGQGLQFLFEYFSETQRNKGNFPGRFSGRQFSNSRSEMNVSTLELGDSALYLCASTLTGGFYEQYFGPGTRLTVT.

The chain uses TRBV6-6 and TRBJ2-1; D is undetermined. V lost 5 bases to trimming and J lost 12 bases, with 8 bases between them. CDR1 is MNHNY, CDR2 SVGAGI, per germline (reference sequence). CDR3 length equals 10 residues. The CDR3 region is CASSNHLQFF. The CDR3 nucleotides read TGTGCCAGCAGTAATCATTTGCAGTTCTTC.

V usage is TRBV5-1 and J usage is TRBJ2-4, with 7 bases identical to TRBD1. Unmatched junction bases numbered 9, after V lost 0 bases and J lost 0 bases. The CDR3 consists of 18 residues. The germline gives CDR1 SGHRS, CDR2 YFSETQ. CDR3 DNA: TGCGCCAGCAGCTTGGCCGGGGACAGTCGGGCAGCCAAAAACATTCAGTACTTC. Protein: CASSLAGDSRAAKNIQYF. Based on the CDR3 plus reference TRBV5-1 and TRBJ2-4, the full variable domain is KAGVTQTPRYLIKTRGQQVTLSCSPISGHRSVSWYQQTPGQGLQFLFEYFSETQRNKGNFPGRFSGRQFSNSRSEMNVSTLELGDSALYLCASSLAGDSRAAKNIQYFGAGTRLSVL.

The CDR3 loop is CASSLTGDEQYF. DNA for the CDR3: TGTGCCAGCAGCCTCACAGGGGACGAGCAGTACTTC. The chain employs TRBV27 and TRBJ2-7; TRBD1 aligns across 7 bases. V was clipped by 6 bases and J by 5 bases; unmatched bases: 4. CDR1 is MNHEY and CDR2 is SMNVEV in the germline V gene (reference sequence). The length of the CDR3 is 12 residues.

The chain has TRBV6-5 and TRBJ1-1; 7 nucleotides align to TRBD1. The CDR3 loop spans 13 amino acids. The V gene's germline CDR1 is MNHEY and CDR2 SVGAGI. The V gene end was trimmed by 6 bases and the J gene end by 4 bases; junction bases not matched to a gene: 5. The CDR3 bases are TGTGCCAGCAGAGGAGGGGGCCGCACTGAAGCTTTCTTT. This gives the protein CASRGGGRTEAFF.

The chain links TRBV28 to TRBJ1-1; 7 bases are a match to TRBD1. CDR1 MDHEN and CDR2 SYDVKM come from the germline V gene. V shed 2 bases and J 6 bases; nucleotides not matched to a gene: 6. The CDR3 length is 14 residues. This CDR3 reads CASSLSWTGPEAFF. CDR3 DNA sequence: TGTGCCAGCAGTTTAAGCTGGACAGGACCTGAAGCTTTCTTT.

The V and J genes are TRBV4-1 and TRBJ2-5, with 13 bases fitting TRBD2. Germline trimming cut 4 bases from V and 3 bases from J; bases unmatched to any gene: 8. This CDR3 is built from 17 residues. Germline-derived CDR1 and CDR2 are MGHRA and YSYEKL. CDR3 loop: CASSLGLAGVGEETQYF. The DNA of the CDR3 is TGCGCCAGCAGCCTAGGACTAGCGGGAGTGGGTGAAGAGACCCAGTACTTC.

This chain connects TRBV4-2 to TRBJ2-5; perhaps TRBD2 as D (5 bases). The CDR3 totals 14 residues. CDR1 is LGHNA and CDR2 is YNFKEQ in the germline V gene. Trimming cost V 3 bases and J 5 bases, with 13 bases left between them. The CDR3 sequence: CASSQRHGGETQYF. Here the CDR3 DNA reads TGTGCCAGCAGCCAGAGACATGGCGGGGAGACCCAGTACTTC.

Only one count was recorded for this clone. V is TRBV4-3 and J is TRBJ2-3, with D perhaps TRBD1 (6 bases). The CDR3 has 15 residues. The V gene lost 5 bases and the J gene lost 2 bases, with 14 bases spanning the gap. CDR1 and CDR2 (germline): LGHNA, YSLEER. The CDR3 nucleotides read TGCGCCAGCAGCACCAACAGGGCTTACACAGATACGCAGTATTTT. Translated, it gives CASSTNRAYTDTQYF.

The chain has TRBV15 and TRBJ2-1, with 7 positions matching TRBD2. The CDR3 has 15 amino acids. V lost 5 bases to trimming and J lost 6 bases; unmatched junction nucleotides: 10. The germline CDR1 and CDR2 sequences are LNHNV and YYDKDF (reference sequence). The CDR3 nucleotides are TGTGCCACCAGCTCCCGGGTAGCGGGTGGCAATGAGCAGTTCTTC. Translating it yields CATSSRVAGGNEQFF.

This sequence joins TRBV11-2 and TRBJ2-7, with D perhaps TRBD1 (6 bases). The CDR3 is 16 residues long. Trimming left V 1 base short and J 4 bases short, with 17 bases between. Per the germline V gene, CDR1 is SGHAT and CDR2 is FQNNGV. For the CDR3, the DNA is TGTGCCAGCAGCTTAGGTCTCAGGGGCCAGGGGTACGAGCAGTACTTC. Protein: CASSLGLRGQGYEQYF.

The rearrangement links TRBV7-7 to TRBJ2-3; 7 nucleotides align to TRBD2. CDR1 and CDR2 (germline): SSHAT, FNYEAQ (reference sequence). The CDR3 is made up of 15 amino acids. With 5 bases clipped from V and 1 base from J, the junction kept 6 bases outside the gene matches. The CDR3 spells CASSATSDRTDTQYF. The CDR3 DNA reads TGTGCCAGCAGCGCCACTAGCGATCGCACAGATACGCAGTATTTT.